The following is a T cell receptor beta chain sequence with its context. In this sample, this clone turned up a few times. What antigen it recognizes has not been identified. Base qualities are missing; no much larger clone stands one base away. This sample stems from a study of cytomegalovirus exposure and HLA in healthy donors (dated by TCRdb to about 2017). About the investigation overall: An earlier analysis of approximately 550 of the donors reported 250 to 300 Gb of sequence data and roughly 110 million unique TCR beta sequences from 150 million to 200 million T cells. Roughly 320 gigabases of sequencing data and around 88 million unique TCR sequences made up an early release that covered about 640 HLA-typed donors. Of the 350 to 450 genotyped donors, less than 90% were placed in the genetic ancestry cluster associated with self-reported Caucasian donors. The study aimed to test whether cataloging public T cell receptors could reveal signatures of past pathogen exposure. The T cell repertoires of 700 or so subjects were profiled by immunosequencing and related to cytomegalovirus serostatus. In addition to the first cohort of 666 subjects, a separate validation cohort of over 90 different subjects was used. To predict cytomegalovirus infection status, the study combined high-throughput TCR immunosequencing, statistical association of individual TCRs with disease status, and machine learning. In a later analysis, previously published TCR beta repertoires from several hundred donors were re-analyzed and high-resolution HLA genotyping was added so that TCR occurrence patterns could be studied. In the later analysis, no new phenotypic data were used to find candidate immune exposures; instead, reliance was placed on TCR beta sequences and their occurrence across donors. An earlier analysis of a few hundred of the donors applied high-throughput TCR beta sequencing to assess whether each TCR beta V gene segment acted as functional or pseudogenic. Donor age, sex, ethnicity and CMV serostatus were compiled alongside the repertoire data. Genome-wide SNP genotypes for about three fifths of the roughly 670 donors were used in a later genetic analysis, which treated that subset as a discovery cohort. Every repertoire in the discovery cohort had been generated on one and the same sequencing platform. HLA typing covered class I and class II loci at four-digit resolution. The number of donors typed differed by locus, with roughly 629-640 for A, B, C, DRB1 and DQB1, roughly 520 for DQA1, approximately 580 for DPA1, and 400 to 490 for DPB1. Several DR-DQ haplotypes were handled as single units for association and clustering because linkage in the cohort was strong. On average, roughly 200,000 unique TCR beta nucleotide sequences were sequenced per donor among about 400 genotyped donors of the cohort, with roughly 18% of those sequences being non-productive. The full study reports these points: Correlated functional status among segregating V segments might be attributable to linkage disequilibrium, but an unknown experimental factor could not be ruled out. A later analysis found that TCR association rates varied across HLA loci, with DRB1 alleles showing the most associated TCRs and HLA-C alleles the fewest. In vitro tests confirmed that a few of the cytomegalovirus-associated TCR beta chains recognize cytomegalovirus antigens. A later analysis found that most CMV-associated TCR beta chains appeared HLA-restricted, with HLA associations seemingly driven largely by CMV exposure. HLA typing was unavailable for some donors at each locus, so association tests used only the typed subset. A further reported finding was that TCR beta sequences accurately predicted the HLA-A and HLA-B alleles for most subjects in the first cohort. The 87-base-pair reads could not distinguish some IMGT-functional V segments, including TRBV6-2 and TRBV6-3, so those segments were excluded. In a later analysis, HLA-associated TCR beta chains showed more clonal expansion and lower generation probabilities than non-associated chains that were equally common. A later analysis reported that several top co-occurrence clusters appeared linked to parvovirus B19, influenza, CMV and Epstein-Barr virus. The classifier was reported to diagnose cytomegalovirus status with high specificity and sensitivity in both the original and validation cohorts. For the cohort, immune exposure information was limited to CMV serostatus. Sequencing depth was assumed to be roughly uniform across donors in the presence/absence analyses, though that assumption may not hold. In an earlier analysis of several hundred of the donors, most TCR beta V segments were observed in productive rearrangements about 87% or about 30% of the time, broadly matching IMGT annotations. A cluster of highly shared sequence variants was judged likely to represent a technical artifact of the sequencing pipeline. Strong co-occurrence of HLA alleles, especially DR and DQ, made assigning TCR associations to individual alleles difficult. A later genetic analysis reported fewer N-insertions in productive TCRs among donors in an Asian-associated ancestry cluster than the approximately 670-donor mean. Most TCR sequences were seen in very few donors, while some public TCRs were found in many individuals. The study gave a list of 150 to 200 TCR beta chains associated with cytomegalovirus. This cohort had only TCR beta chains sequenced, and the lack of alpha or paired-chain data limited which features could be detected. Because counts were too low, roughly 17 rarely observed V segments, including chromosome 9 orphons, were left out of the earlier analysis of 587 of the donors. It was suggested by the authors that the approach could potentially be generalized to other disease states and immunological phenotypes. V-gene and J-gene trimming of TCR beta chains was associated with a missense DCLRE1C variant in a later genetic analysis, and the association was replicated in an independent cohort. Specific HLA alleles were associated with some 15,000 TCR beta sequences at a false discovery rate of 0.05 in a later analysis.

The library was built by means of the immunoSEQ multiplex PCR assay. For the multiplex PCR, a mixture combining 60 forward primers for TCR Vbeta segments and 13 reverse primers for TCR Jbeta segments was used. Amplification of the CDR3 region of rearranged TCR beta genes was performed with a multiplex PCR assay on genomic DNA. On the Illumina HiSeq System, the amplified TCR beta libraries were sequenced as 87-base-pair reads. In the original analysis: A later analysis tallied around 87 million unique TCR beta chains across the 640 or so repertoires, and approximately 12 million of those chains were shared by two or more donors. Raw reads were error-corrected and collapsed into unique sequences with a nearest-neighbor algorithm that merged closely related sequences to remove PCR and sequencing errors. V, D and J gene segments were assigned by aligning CDR3 sequences to IMGT reference sequences. For a sequence to be retained, a match of at least six nucleotides to both a V gene segment and a J gene segment was required. Rearrangements were called productive when the CDR3 lacked stop codons and stayed in frame with V and J; all others were non-productive. CDR3 was defined by IMGT convention, running from the second conserved V-encoded cysteine to the conserved J-encoded phenylalanine. The earlier analysis of some 600 of the donors excluded sequences that lacked an unambiguous match to a single V gene segment. In an earlier analysis of approximately 500 of the donors, a V segment was called functional when productive rearrangements were above 56.7%, and segregating when the standard deviation between donors exceeded 5%. To diagnose cytomegalovirus status from the catalog of TCR beta chain sequences, a statistical classification framework was built. A later analysis assigned V and J genes by comparing TCR nucleotide sequences with IMGT/GENE-DB human TR gene sequences. Using the TCRdist pipeline, a later analysis assigned CDR3 sequences along with most-parsimonious VDJ recombination scenarios. In a later analysis, every TCR beta chain was defined by the combination of its CDR3 amino acid sequence and its V-gene family, and reads without a unique V-gene family were dropped. As a way to deal with suspected cross-contamination and a sequencing artifact, a later analysis dropped 450 to 600 nucleotide sequences that were highly shared and had low generation probability. In a later analysis, a clonal expansion index for each public chain was calculated from normalized within-repertoire ranks of inferred template counts. Generation probabilities in a later analysis came from a VDJ recombination model fitted to out-of-frame rearrangements, and those results were checked against IGoR. In a later analysis, hypergeometric tests were used to score TCR-TCR, TCR-HLA and TCR-CMV co-occurrence, with a repertoire-size bias correction applied to TCR pairs. To estimate false discovery rates, a later analysis permuted the HLA or CMV assignments 20 times. In a later analysis, co-occurring TCRs were grouped using DBSCAN, and TCRdist sequence similarity was added for clustering within HLA-allele-positive subsets. For co-occurrence clustering, repertoires with fewer than 30,000 or more than 120,000 public chains were excluded, along with 4 to 6 repertoires with anomalous nucleotide sharing. TCRdb holds this immuneACCESS table with in-frame rearrangements only. Some clones are missing; in checked studies, unresolved V genes explain under half, and the rest has no known cause. D and trimming come from the DNA, and the V and J calls and clone size come from that table. The sample records over 100,000 clones, roughly 78% of which are singletons. Clones ranked in the top ten supply 3.3% of the sample.

V loses 2 bases of germline sequence and J loses 6 bases, and the interval between the two ends is 13 bases. The germline V gene specifies SGHTS as CDR1 and YDEGEE as CDR2. The CDR3 spans 14 residues, from the cysteine through the phenylalanine. Only CDR3 DNA is held: 42 bases, read in frame from base 1. In total, about 650 healthy bone marrow donors made up the cohort. At the time of sampling, all cohort members were nominally healthy, though unrecorded immune exposures were likely present. The donor was CMV seropositive and was included in the group of 250 to 300 seropositive cohort members. A peripheral blood sample was provided by each donor, and peripheral blood mononuclear cells were used for TCR beta sequencing. The Qiagen DNeasy Blood Extraction Kit was used to extract genomic DNA from the blood cell samples.

The sequencing sample was made of PBMCs. The chain was built from TRBV5-8 and TRBJ2-3; TRBD2 is perhaps the D gene, given 7 matching bases. The source of this sequence is a woman aged 25 to 39 in good health and CMV-seropositive. This receptor has the CDR3 CASSFGGALDTQYF. The DNA is as follows: TGTGCCAGCAGCTTTGGGGGGGCCCTCGATACGCAGTATTTT.